In this sample, the clone carrying this T cell receptor (beta chain) turned up once. Clones were read by immunoSEQ multiplex PCR, and TCRdb kept only the in-frame ones, dropping some. The table records about 94,000 clones, 90% to 97% of them present only once. This sample stems from a study of technical replicates of blood from a few donors. V gave up 4 bases and J gave up 5 bases; unmatched junction bases: 14. Per germline, CDR1 SGHVS and CDR2 FNYEAQ. This CDR3 comprises 16 residues. Material: T cells isolated from PBMCs. This chain joins TRBV7-6 and TRBJ2-7; TRBD2 matches at 7 bases. The sequence was obtained from a human donor in good health. In nucleotides, the CDR3 is TGTGCCAGCAGCTCTCCATTGCGGGAGAGAGGGGACGAGCAGTACTTC. This encodes CASSSPLRERGDEQYF.